Listed below are T cell receptor beta chains from one sample, sequenced in a study of T-cell reconstitution after alpha-beta-depleted transplantation in children. Each CDR3 protein is one row after TCRdb ran MiXCR on the PCR reads. Of fewer than 350,000 distinct CDR3 sequences detected, over 7.5% appear once; the ten largest clones hold about 9.3%. Sequencing used peripheral blood, obtained 360 days after TCRalphabeta/CD19-depleted stem cell transplant. These receptors all stem from a female patient aged 2 to 10 who had a stem cell transplant for Fanconi anemia, so the T cells may come from the graft donor. The CDR3 runs from the conserved cysteine through the conserved F or W. Fields, in order: D gene, V gene, clone size, CDR3 length, J gene, CDR3 protein, CDR3 DNA. D genes are given only for firm matches. Where a row states a size, it is once, few, many or the class of an expanded clone; other rows omit it.

>TRBD1|TRBV9|-|13|TRBJ2-7
CASSVQGAGEQYF
TGTGCCAGCAGCGTCCAGGGGGCGGGAGAGCAGTACTTC
>TRBD2|TRBV14|many|16|TRBJ2-1
CASSPLAGSTYNEQFF
TGTGCCAGCAGCCCACTAGCGGGGAGTACCTACAATGAGCAGTTCTTC
>-|TRBV28|few|15|TRBJ2-3
CASRAPGVGPDTQYF
TGTGCCAGCAGAGCCCCGGGAGTAGGACCAGATACGCAGTATTTT
>-|TRBV9|many|12|TRBJ1-3
CASSPLGNTIYF
TGTGCCAGCAGCCCCCTTGGAAACACCATATATTTT
>TRBD2|TRBV28|few|16|TRBJ2-5
CASSFLAGGQRETQYF
TGTGCCAGCAGTTTCTTGGCGGGAGGCCAGAGGGAGACCCAGTACTTC
>-|TRBV7-9|many|15|TRBJ1-3
CASSPREGSGNTIYF
TGTGCCAGCAGCCCTCGGGAGGGGTCAGGAAACACCATATATTTT
>-|TRBV7-2|many|13|TRBJ2-5
CASSLVWKETQYF
TGTGCCAGCAGCTTAGTCTGGAAGGAGACCCAGTACTTC
>-|TRBV21-1|few|15|TRBJ2-1
CASSPRGQKNNEQFF
TGTGCCAGCAGCCCCCGGGGACAAAAGAACAATGAGCAGTTCTTC
>TRBD1|TRBV20-1|-|17|TRBJ2-2
CSARDLGTDIYAGELFF
TGCAGTGCTAGAGATCTAGGGACAGATATTTACGCCGGGGAGCTGTTTTTT
>-|TRBV5-1|-|17|TRBJ2-1
CASSRGEGGGIINEQFF
TGCGCCAGCAGCCGGGGGGAAGGAGGGGGGATTATCAATGAGCAGTTCTTC
>TRBD2|TRBV20-1|-|14|TRBJ2-3
CSASGRGGGDTQYF
TGCAGTGCTAGTGGGCGGGGGGGAGGAGATACGCAGTATTTT
>TRBD2|TRBV28|once|15|TRBJ2-1
CASVVAGGLYNEQFF
TGTGCCAGCGTAGTGGCGGGGGGGTTATACAATGAGCAGTTCTTC
>-|TRBV6-4|many|16|TRBJ1-1
CASSLTGLGRATEAFF
TGTGCCAGCAGTCTCACCGGACTGGGACGGGCCACTGAAGCTTTCTTT
>-|TRBV7-3|-|16|TRBJ2-2
CACCLIARANTGELFF
TGTGCCTGCTGCTTAATCGCTAGGGCGAACACCGGGGAGCTGTTTTTT
>-|TRBV19|many|16|TRBJ1-5
CASMIQTGEEGQPQHF
TGTGCCAGTATGATTCAGACGGGGGAGGAAGGACAGCCCCAGCATTTT
>TRBD1|TRBV10-3|-|13|TRBJ1-2
CAIRGDRGEGYTF
TGTGCCATCAGGGGGGACAGGGGGGAAGGCTACACCTTC